A single sample gave rise to the 16 T cell receptor beta chains below, sequenced in a study of blood T cell repertoires in COVID-19. The data were produced by immunoSEQ multiplex PCR, yet TCRdb's version contains in-frame clones alone and is incomplete. The table shows some 300,000 clones, with about nine tenths occurring only once. The source material was PBMCs or T cells enriched from blood (not recorded which). The receptors come from a woman aged 25 to 39 who had recovered from COVID-19.

This rearrangement joins TRBV10-1 to TRBJ1-1, with D perhaps TRBD1 (6 bases). In germline, CDR1 is WNHNN, CDR2 SYGVQD (reference sequence). The V gene lost 6 bases and the J gene lost 4 bases, with 12 bases spanning the gap. The CDR3 contains 13 residues. CDR3 coding DNA: TGCGCCAGCAGAAGTCAGGGGAGCACTGAAGCTTTCTTT. Its translation is CASRSQGSTEAFF.

J is TRBJ2-7 and V is TRBV10-3; tentative D call: TRBD1 (5 bases). This CDR3 contains 15 residues. Germline V gives CDR1 ENHRY, CDR2 SYGVKD. V was clipped by 10 bases and J by 3 bases, with 22 bases between them. CDR3 sequence (DNA): TGTGCCACCAGCGATCAGTTTATAGGGGACTACGAGCAGTACTTC. It yields the protein CATSDQFIGDYEQYF.

V gene TRBV7-8 combines with J gene TRBJ1-2; 8 bases line up with TRBD1. Germline trimming cut 6 bases from V and 4 bases from J; bases unmatched to any gene: 7. Germline CDR1 is SGHVS and CDR2 is FQNEAQ. This CDR3 comprises 14 residues. The CDR3 bases are TGTGCCAGCAGTCCAACCGGGACAGGCTATGGCTACACCTTC. Residues: CASSPTGTGYGYTF. The full variable domain, in which reference TRBV7-8 and TRBJ1-2 provide the parts outside the CDR3, is GAGVSQSPRYKVAKRGQDVALRCDPISGHVSLFWYQQALGQGPEFLTYFQNEAQLDKSGLPSDRFFAERPEGSVSTLKIQRTQQEDSAVYLCASSPTGTGYGYTFGSGTRLTVV.

The rearrangement links TRBV18 to TRBJ1-6, with a weak D call TRBD1 (6 bases). This CDR3 contains 14 residues. Germline V CDR1 and CDR2: KGHSH, LQKENI. Between the trimmed V and J ends, which lost 6 bases and 6 bases, there was a span of 12 bases. The DNA for the CDR3 is TGTGCCAGCTCTATAGGACAGCCTAATTCACCCCTCCACTTT. Residues: CASSIGQPNSPLHF.

The gene calls are TRBV6-1 and TRBJ2-1; 9 nucleotides line up with TRBD1. The CDR3 length is 17 residues. Losses at the gene ends were 6 bases for V and 5 bases for J; bases not matched to a gene: 14. Germline assignment: CDR1 MNHNS and CDR2 SASEGT. CDR3 DNA sequence: TGTGCCAGCAGGGAATCACCGGGACAGGGTTTGAACAATGAGCAGTTCTTC. This gives the protein CASRESPGQGLNNEQFF.

The V call is TRBV9, the J call TRBJ2-1; no clear D gene. CDR1 and CDR2 (germline): SGDLS, YYNGEE. The V gene lost 3 bases and the J gene lost 8 bases, with 21 bases spanning the gap. This CDR3 is 16 amino acids long. For the CDR3, the DNA is TGTGCCAGCAGCGGGCCCGGCAGGCGTATATTCTATGAGCAGTTCTTC. Translated: CASSGPGRRIFYEQFF.

This clone occurred a few times. The J gene is TRBJ2-7, the V gene TRBV28; maybe TRBD1 (5 bases). CDR1 is MDHEN, CDR2 SYDVKM, per germline. V shed 7 bases and J shed 2 bases, with 12 bases lying between them. The CDR3 is 13 amino acids. This chain's CDR3 is CASKIQGPYEQYF. The DNA of the CDR3 is TGTGCCAGCAAAATCCAGGGTCCCTACGAGCAGTACTTC.

This clone was observed a single time. The chain recombines TRBV5-6 with TRBJ1-3; TRBD1 matches at 7 bases. The CDR3 is 15 amino acids. The V gene end was trimmed by 2 bases and the J gene end by 4 bases; junction bases not matched to a gene: 6. Germline CDR1 SGHDT, CDR2 YYEEEE. The CDR3 nucleotides read TGTGCCAGCAGCTTCGGTTTGGGACAGGGAAACACCATATATTTT. Translated: CASSFGLGQGNTIYF.

The rearrangement uses TRBV6-1 and TRBJ2-7; D is uncertain. V lost 0 bases, J lost 4 bases, and 7 bases lay in between. This CDR3 is 13 amino acids long. Germline V CDR1 and CDR2: MNHNS, SASEGT. The CDR3, as DNA: TGTGCCAGCAGTGAAGCGCAAACATACGAGCAGTACTTC. Protein product: CASSEAQTYEQYF.

This clone was counted a few times. The CDR3 reads CASSLRQVANYGYTF. The CDR3 DNA is TGTGCCAGCAGTTTAAGACAGGTCGCTAACTATGGCTACACCTTC. The V call is TRBV28, the J call TRBJ1-2, with a tentative D call TRBD1 (6 bases). CDR1 and CDR2 (germline): MDHEN, SYDVKM. Trimming took 2 bases from V and 0 from J, leaving 10 bases between them. The CDR3 extends over 15 amino acids.

The V gene is TRBV19, the J gene TRBJ2-4, with 8 bases identical to TRBD1. V was clipped by 9 bases and J by 9 bases; unmatched bases: 16. This CDR3 has 15 residues. Germline V gene data show CDR1 as LNHDA and CDR2 as SQIVND (reference sequence). CDR3 DNA sequence: TGTGCCAGCCGCGGACAGGGTGGGAAGTTCGGCATTCAGTACTTC. Translating gives CASRGQGGKFGIQYF. Looking up the rest from reference TRBV19 and TRBJ2-4 gives the full variable domain: DGGITQSPKYLFRKEGQNVTLSCEQNLNHDAMYWYRQDPGQGLRLIYYSQIVNDFQKGDIAEGYSVSREKKESFPLTVTSAQKNPTAFYLCASRGQGGKFGIQYFGAGTRLSVL.

In its sample, this clone was seen once. J is TRBJ2-1 and V is TRBV15, with 10 bases lining up with TRBD2. Germline V gene sequence: CDR1 LNHNV, CDR2 YYDKDF (reference sequence). Losses at the gene ends were 0 bases for V and 5 bases for J; bases not matched to a gene: 4. The CDR3 has 16 residues. CDR3 in DNA: TGTGCCACCAGCAGAGATATCCTAGCGGGAGACAATGAGCAGTTCTTC. Protein sequence: CATSRDILAGDNEQFF.

CDR3 nucleotides: TGCAGTGCTAGTATAGCCCCCTCCTACGAGCAGTACTTC. Protein product: CSASIAPSYEQYF. The chain recombines TRBV20-1 with TRBJ2-7; D is uncertain. V was trimmed by 3 bases and J by 0 bases, leaving 9 bases between them. This CDR3 has 13 residues. Per the germline V gene, CDR1 is DFQATT and CDR2 is SNEGSKA (reference sequence).

The V call is TRBV4-2, the J call TRBJ2-7, with 10 bases that match TRBD1. Germline-derived CDR1 and CDR2 are LGHNA and YNFKEQ. This CDR3 has 16 residues. Trimming cost V 4 bases and J 4 bases; bases outside gene matches: 10. CDR3 DNA sequence: TGTGCCAGCAGCCCCGGGGGTGGGACAGGGGATTACGAGCAGTACTTC. Protein product: CASSPGGGTGDYEQYF.

The J gene is TRBJ2-3, the V gene TRBV9, with 10 bases lining up with TRBD2. This CDR3 spans 16 amino acids. With 5 bases clipped from V and 0 bases from J, the junction kept 6 bases outside the gene matches. Per the germline V gene, CDR1 is SGDLS and CDR2 is YYNGEE. The CDR3 reads CASSSTSGTSTDTQYF. Here the CDR3 DNA reads TGTGCCAGCAGTTCTACTAGCGGGACTAGCACAGATACGCAGTATTTT. The full variable domain, its missing parts supplied by reference TRBV9 and TRBJ2-3, is DSGVTQTPKHLITATGQRVTLRCSPRSGDLSVYWYQQSLDQGLQFLIQYYNGEERAKGNILERFSAQQFPDLHSELNLSSLELGDSALYFCASSSTSGTSTDTQYFGPGTRLTVL.

The chain carries TRBV5-1 and TRBJ2-5; TRBD2 might be the D (6 bases). Germline CDR1 SGHRS, CDR2 YFSETQ. The CDR3 is 16 amino acids. The V and J ends lost 2 bases and 2 bases respectively, with 16 bases between them. CDR3 in amino acids: CASSLGLAQRQETQYF. The CDR3 DNA reads as TGCGCCAGCAGCTTAGGGCTAGCGCAGAGACAAGAGACCCAGTACTTC.